Here is one T cell receptor (beta chain) with its context. This entry belongs to a study of blood T cell repertoires in COVID-19. Study-wide context: T cells, B-cell-depleted T cells, or PBMCs supplied cDNA or gDNA.

Data came from immunoSEQ multiplex PCR; TCRdb stores just in-frame clones and leaves some out. The sample includes 100,000 or so clones, roughly 86% of them seen just once. This CDR3 has 14 amino acids. Germline V gene lookup returns CDR1 ENHRY and CDR2 SYGVKD. V dropped 4 bases and J dropped 7 bases, with 13 bases sitting between them. Sequenced material: peripheral blood. V is TRBV10-3 and J is TRBJ1-4, with D possibly being TRBD1 (5 bases). The receptor's source is a man in his fifties with active or convalescent COVID-19. CDR3 in amino acids: CAISVGGMGEKLFF. For the CDR3, the DNA is TGTGCCATCAGTGTCGGGGGGATGGGTGAAAAACTGTTTTTT.